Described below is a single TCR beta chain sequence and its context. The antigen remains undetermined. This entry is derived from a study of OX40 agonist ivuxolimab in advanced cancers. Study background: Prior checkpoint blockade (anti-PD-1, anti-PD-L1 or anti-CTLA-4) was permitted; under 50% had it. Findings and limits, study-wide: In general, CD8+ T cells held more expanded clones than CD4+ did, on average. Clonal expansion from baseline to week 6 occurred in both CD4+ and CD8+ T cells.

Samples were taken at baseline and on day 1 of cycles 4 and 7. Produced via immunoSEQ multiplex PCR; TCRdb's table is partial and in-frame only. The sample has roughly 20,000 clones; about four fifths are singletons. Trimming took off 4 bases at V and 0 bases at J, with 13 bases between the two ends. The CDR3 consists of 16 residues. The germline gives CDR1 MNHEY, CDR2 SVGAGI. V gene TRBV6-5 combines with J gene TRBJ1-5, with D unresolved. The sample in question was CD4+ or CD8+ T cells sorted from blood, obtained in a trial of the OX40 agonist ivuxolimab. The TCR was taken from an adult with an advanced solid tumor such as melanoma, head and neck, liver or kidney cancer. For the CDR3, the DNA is TGTGCCAGCAGTTCTACCGACGGTTATAGCAATCAGCCCCAGCATTTT. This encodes CASSSTDGYSNQPQHF.